The 17 T cell receptor beta chains below come from one sample, sequenced in a study of T cell repertoires in cytomegalovirus infection. TCRdb redid the calling of the reads with MiXCR, one entry per CDR3 protein. Seen here are about 230,000 distinct CDR3 sequences, under 25% observed once, and the top ten hold over 15%. Sequenced: CD8+ T cells from PBMCs. Every receptor here comes from a human donor in good health (CMV status not recorded). Some clones in this sample may be carry-over from other donors' samples.

This clonotype was found many times. This chain uses TRBV28 with TRBJ2-7; 9 bases agree with TRBD2. Germline V gene lookup returns CDR1 MDHEN and CDR2 SYDVKM. V dropped 2 bases and J dropped 4; count of bases not matched to a gene: 6. The CDR3 is 15 amino acids. The CDR3, as DNA: TGTGCCAGCAGTTTAGGAGCGGGGGGAGAATACGAGCAGTACTTC. It specifies CASSLGAGGEYEQYF. Based on the CDR3 plus reference TRBV28 and TRBJ2-7, the full variable domain is DVKVTQSSRYLVKRTGEKVFLECVQDMDHENMFWYRQDPGLGLRLIYFSYDVKMKEKGDIPEGYSVSREKKERFSLILESASTNQTSMYLCASSLGAGGEYEQYFGPGTRLTVT.

This clonotype came up many times. The chain is built from TRBV7-6 and TRBJ2-6, with D tentatively TRBD1 (5 bases). The V end was cut by 3 bases, the J end by 0 bases, with 9 bases between. The CDR3 runs 16 residues. From germline, CDR1 is SGHVS and CDR2 FNYEAQ. CDR3 DNA: TGTGCCAGCAGCTTCTACAGGAGCTCTGGGGCCAACGTCCTGACTTTC. Residues: CASSFYRSSGANVLTF.

This clonotype occurred many times. The chain combines TRBV28 with TRBJ2-4; D possibly corresponds to TRBD2 (7 bases). The CDR3 sequence is 19 residues long. Trimming shortened V by 1 base and J by 0 bases, and 19 bases separated the two germline ends. Germline V gene sequence: CDR1 MDHEN, CDR2 SYDVKM. The CDR3 loop is CASSLFRDRGGGAKNIQYF. CDR3 coding DNA: TGTGCCAGCAGTTTATTCCGGGACCGAGGGGGGGGAGCCAAAAACATTCAGTACTTC.

This clonotype was observed a handful of times. This chain joins TRBV19 and TRBJ1-1; D gene uncertain. Trimming left V 6 bases short and J 4 bases short, with 12 bases between. Germline values: CDR1 LNHDA, CDR2 SQIVND (reference sequence). The CDR3 contains 13 residues. The CDR3: CASSQTTGTEAFF. Here the CDR3 DNA reads TGTGCCAGTAGCCAGACGACCGGCACTGAAGCTTTCTTT.

In this sample, this clonotype turned up many times. V usage is TRBV7-9 and J usage is TRBJ2-3, with D unresolved. This CDR3 has 16 residues. Trimming removed 5 bases at V and 4 bases at J, with 19 bases between. Germline CDR1 SEHNR, CDR2 FQNEAQ (reference sequence). The CDR3 spells CASSLRLGEEADTQYF. The CDR3 DNA reads as TGTGCCAGCAGCCTCCGACTGGGTGAAGAGGCAGATACGCAGTATTTT.

The chain recombines TRBV12-3 or TRBV12-4 with TRBJ2-1; 8 bases match TRBD2. V lost 5 bases to trimming and J lost 5 bases; unmatched junction nucleotides: 11. The CDR3 has 16 amino acids. The CDR3 here is CASSPRGGGPNNEQFF. DNA of the CDR3: TGTGCCAGCAGTCCCCGCGGCGGGGGGCCCAACAATGAGCAGTTCTTC.

This clonotype has at least ten counts. The rearrangement uses TRBV12-3 or TRBV12-4 and TRBJ2-7, with D perhaps TRBD2 (5 bases). The CDR3 covers 11 residues. V lost 6 bases and J 9 bases, leaving 12 bases between the germline ends. CDR3 sequence reads: CASSPGVGQYF. The CDR3 DNA is TGTGCCAGCAGCCCCGGGGTCGGGCAGTACTTC.

In regard to this clonotype: The missing conserved phenylalanine or tryptophan at the end of this CDR3 makes a read error likely. V is TRBV2 and J is TRBJ1-1; perhaps TRBD1 as D (6 bases). The CDR3 loop spans 17 amino acids. In germline, CDR1 is SNHLY, CDR2 FYNNEI. Trimming cost V 2 bases and J 5 bases, with 21 bases left between them. CDR3 sequence: CASSEIPVHRELTEAFL. CDR3 nucleotide sequence: TGTGCCAGCAGTGAAATCCCTGTTCACAGGGAGCTGACTGAAGCTTTCTTG.

V gene TRBV12-3 or TRBV12-4 combines with J gene TRBJ2-5, with 8 nucleotides matching TRBD1. Unmatched junction bases numbered 2, after V lost 4 bases and J lost 4 bases. The CDR3 runs 13 residues. CDR3 in DNA: TGTGCCAGCAGTTCGGGACAGGTAGAGACCCAGTACTTC. The encoded protein is CASSSGQVETQYF.

CDR3 DNA: TGTGCCAGCAGCTGGGACACCCACAATGAGCAGTTCTTC. Translation gives CASSWDTHNEQFF. The rearrangement joins TRBV7-9 to TRBJ2-1; maybe TRBD1 (6 bases). V was shortened by 4 bases and J by 5 bases, with 9 bases between the two germline ends. This CDR3 contains 13 residues. Germline loops: CDR1 SEHNR, CDR2 FQNEAQ (reference sequence). The full variable domain, rest sourced from reference TRBV7-9 and TRBJ2-1, is DTGVSQNPRHKITKRGQNVTFRCDPISEHNRLYWYRQTLGQGPEFLTYFQNEAQLEKSRLLSDRFSAERPKGSFSTLEIQRTEQGDSAMYLCASSWDTHNEQFFGPGTRLTVL.

The chain recombines TRBV28 with TRBJ2-7, with unresolved D. CDR3 size: 11 residues. The germline gives CDR1 MDHEN, CDR2 SYDVKM. V was clipped by 6 bases and J by 7 bases, with 10 bases between them. The CDR3 coding sequence is TGTGCCAGCAGGAACTTCGGGGAGCAGTACTTC. Translation: CASRNFGEQYF.

This clonotype was seen only a few times. The chain employs TRBV6-1 and TRBJ2-3; no definite D call. The CDR3 totals 15 residues. Germline loops: CDR1 MNHNS, CDR2 SASEGT. The V and J ends lost 3 bases and 3 bases respectively, with 13 bases between them. This CDR3 reads CASSDQVSVTDTQYF. DNA of the CDR3: TGTGCCAGCAGTGATCAAGTGTCTGTTACAGATACGCAGTATTTT.

This clonotype occurred many times. The rearrangement links TRBV19 to TRBJ1-5; TRBD1 might be the D (6 bases). Germline CDR1 and CDR2: LNHDA and SQIVND (reference sequence). The CDR3 spans 14 residues. V was clipped by 6 bases and J by 11 bases, with 20 bases between them. The CDR3 loop reads CASRVGRGARAQHF. CDR3 bases: TGTGCCAGTAGGGTCGGACGGGGGGCCAGGGCCCAGCATTTT.

This clonotype has at least ten counts. This sequence joins TRBV7-8 and TRBJ2-7, with 10 positions matching TRBD2. CDR3 size: 15 residues. Germline CDR1 SGHVS, CDR2 FQNEAQ. V trimming: 5 bases; J trimming: 0 bases; junction bases outside the gene matches: 4. The DNA for the CDR3 is TGTGCCAGCAGCGGCGGACTAGCGGACTCCTACGAGCAGTACTTC. Translated: CASSGGLADSYEQYF.

The chain joins TRBV12-3 or TRBV12-4 to TRBJ2-2; TRBD2 matches 11 bases. Trimming took 7 bases from V and 1 from J; bases not matched to a gene: 20. This CDR3 region has 21 residues. CDR3 region: CASKQPGLAVSTRVNTGELFF. CDR3 nucleotide sequence: TGTGCCAGCAAACAGCCGGGACTAGCGGTTTCTACGAGGGTGAACACCGGGGAGCTGTTTTTT.

This clonotype occurred many times. This chain joins TRBV12-3 or TRBV12-4 and TRBJ2-1; D is undetermined. The CDR3 extends over 14 amino acids. Deletions cut 3 bases from V and 1 base from J, with 7 bases between. The CDR3 nucleotides are TGTGCCAGCAGTTTTGAAGGGTCCTACAATGAGCAGTTCTTC. This codes for CASSFEGSYNEQFF.

This rearrangement joins TRBV11-2 to TRBJ1-1; D is undetermined. The CDR3 spans 13 residues. Looked up from germline, CDR1 is SGHAT and CDR2 is FQNNGV. V dropped 8 bases and J dropped 6 bases, with 16 bases sitting between them. In DNA, the CDR3 is TGTGCCAGCGCAACGGGGTATAGCGCTGAAGCTTTCTTT. It encodes CASATGYSAEAFF.